Below, 20 T cell receptor beta chains from the same sample are listed, as sequenced in a study of cytomegalovirus exposure and HLA in healthy donors. Data came from immunoSEQ multiplex PCR; TCRdb stores just in-frame clones and leaves some out. The sample holds 150,000 to 160,000 clones, about 86% seen once. What was sequenced was PBMCs. The receptors originated from a human donor in good health.

This CDR3 reads CASSLGRQGAREKLFF. The DNA of the CDR3 is TGCGCCAGCAGCCTTGGTCGCCAGGGGGCGCGTGAAAAACTGTTTTTT. J is TRBJ1-4 and V is TRBV4-1, with 8 nucleotides matching TRBD1. V gave up 4 bases and J gave up 7 bases; unmatched junction bases: 11. CDR1 and CDR2 from the germline V gene are MGHRA and YSYEKL. The CDR3 extends over 16 amino acids.

The chain has TRBV11-2 and TRBJ2-7; no firm D call. Trimming stripped 5 bases from V and 3 bases from J, with 11 bases between. Per germline, CDR1 SGHAT and CDR2 FQNNGV. The CDR3 length is 13 residues. The CDR3: CASSREVLYEQYF. The CDR3 nucleotides read TGTGCCAGCAGCCGAGAGGTCCTCTACGAGCAGTACTTC. The full variable domain, its missing parts supplied by reference TRBV11-2 and TRBJ2-7, is EAGVAQSPRYKIIEKRQSVAFWCNPISGHATLYWYQQILGQGPKLLIQFQNNGVVDDSQLPKDRFSAERLKGVDSTLKIQPAKLEDSAVYLCASSREVLYEQYFGPGTRLTVT.

This clone was picked up a small number of times. V is TRBV6-1 and J is TRBJ2-7; 9 bases map to TRBD2. Germline lookup yields CDR1 MNHNS and CDR2 SASEGT. The CDR3 loop spans 14 amino acids. Unmatched junction bases numbered 7, after V lost 8 bases and J lost 2 bases. This CDR3 is CASLNSGRPYEQYF. In DNA, the CDR3 is TGTGCCAGCCTAAATAGCGGGAGACCCTACGAGCAGTACTTC.

The J gene is TRBJ2-7, the V gene TRBV19; 7 bases agree with TRBD1. The ends lost 5 bases at V and 3 bases at J; junction bases unmatched: 7. This CDR3 has 14 amino acids. Looked up from germline, CDR1 is LNHDA and CDR2 is SQIVND (reference sequence). CDR3 coding DNA: TGTGCCAGTAGTCTAAGACAGGGTTACTACGAGCAGTACTTC. As protein: CASSLRQGYYEQYF. The full variable domain, in which reference TRBV19 and TRBJ2-7 provide the parts outside the CDR3, is DGGITQSPKYLFRKEGQNVTLSCEQNLNHDAMYWYRQDPGQGLRLIYYSQIVNDFQKGDIAEGYSVSREKKESFPLTVTSAQKNPTAFYLCASSLRQGYYEQYFGPGTRLTVT.

The rearrangement joins TRBV15 to TRBJ1-4, with D perhaps matching TRBD1 (6 bases). V was shortened by 1 base and J by 4 bases, with 19 bases between the two germline ends. Germline V gene sequence: CDR1 LNHNV, CDR2 YYDKDF (reference sequence). This CDR3 has 18 residues. DNA for the CDR3: TGTGCCACCAGCAGAGGCCAAATCGGGGGGGCCGGTAATGAAAAACTGTTTTTT. Its translation: CATSRGQIGGAGNEKLFF.

V gene TRBV2 combines with J gene TRBJ1-1; 9 bases match TRBD1. J was trimmed by 10 bases and V by 5 bases; bases with no gene match: 14. The CDR3 is 15 amino acids. Germline CDR1 and CDR2: SNHLY and FYNNEI. DNA for the CDR3: TGTGCCAGCAGTAAAGGACAGGGGACACGTTTAGGAGCTTTCTTT. This encodes CASSKGQGTRLGAFF.

This clone came up once. The chain is built from TRBV29-1 and TRBJ2-7; TRBD1 matches 8 bases. CDR3 length: 12 amino acids. Germline assignment: CDR1 SQVTM and CDR2 ANQGSEA. The J segment lost 4 bases and the V segment lost 5 bases, leaving 4 bases of the junction unmatched. DNA for the CDR3: TGCAGCGTTCTCAGGGGGCTATACGAGCAGTACTTC. It specifies CSVLRGLYEQYF.

This clone was detected only a few times. The chain is built from TRBV4-3 and TRBJ2-1; 8 bases align to TRBD2. The CDR3 has 17 amino acids. The trim removed 0 bases at V and 7 bases at J, leaving 11 bases unmatched. Germline-derived CDR1 and CDR2 are LGHNA and YSLEER. This CDR3 is CASSQEAGGGRGNEQFF. The CDR3 DNA reads TGCGCCAGCAGCCAAGAGGCTGGCGGGGGGCGAGGAAATGAGCAGTTCTTC.

This clone has only a few counts. This sequence joins TRBV7-9 and TRBJ2-3, with D unresolved. CDR3 length: 14 residues. Germline assignment: CDR1 SEHNR and CDR2 FQNEAQ (reference sequence). The ends were cut back, 5 bases at V and 0 bases at J, with 9 bases in the middle. The CDR3 DNA sequence: TGTGCCAGCAGCCCCCATACAAGCACAGATACGCAGTATTTT. Protein: CASSPHTSTDTQYF. The full variable domain, completed using reference TRBV7-9 and TRBJ2-3, is DTGVSQNPRHKITKRGQNVTFRCDPISEHNRLYWYRQTLGQGPEFLTYFQNEAQLEKSRLLSDRFSAERPKGSFSTLEIQRTEQGDSAMYLCASSPHTSTDTQYFGPGTRLTVL.

The chain employs TRBV5-8 and TRBJ2-7; D remains ambiguous. The germline V gene has CDR1 SGHTS and CDR2 YDEGEE. The V and J ends lost 2 bases and 3 bases respectively, with 6 bases between them. This CDR3 is 12 amino acids long. CDR3 sequence: CASSLNYYEQYF. CDR3 nucleotide sequence: TGTGCCAGCAGCTTAAACTACTACGAGCAGTACTTC.

The J gene is TRBJ2-3, the V gene TRBV5-4; TRBD2 agrees at 14 bases. The germline V gene has CDR1 SGHNT and CDR2 YYREEE (reference sequence). The CDR3 loop spans 18 amino acids. Unmatched junction bases numbered 11, after V lost 6 bases and J lost 2 bases. The DNA of the CDR3 is TGTGCCAGCAACCCCGGGACTAGCGGGAGTACGATCACAGATACGCAGTATTTT. It is translated as CASNPGTSGSTITDTQYF.

The V gene is TRBV6-1, the J gene TRBJ1-4; 7 nucleotides agree with TRBD1. V gave up 7 bases and J gave up 5 bases; unmatched junction bases: 4. In germline, CDR1 is MNHNS, CDR2 SASEGT. This CDR3 has 13 amino acids. The CDR3 DNA reads TGTGCCAGCACCGGGACAGAAAATGAAAAACTGTTTTTT. This gives the protein CASTGTENEKLFF.

The rearrangement links TRBV7-9 to TRBJ1-4; 9 bases line up with TRBD1. Looked up from germline, CDR1 is SEHNR and CDR2 is FQNEAQ (reference sequence). Trimming removed 4 bases from V and 4 bases from J; junction bases left unmatched: 7. This CDR3 spans 16 amino acids. As DNA, the CDR3 is TGTGCCAGCAGCTCATCCGGGACAGGGTTTAATGAAAAACTGTTTTTT. Amino acid sequence: CASSSSGTGFNEKLFF.

The chain carries TRBV9 and TRBJ2-2; no clear D. Deletions cut 0 bases from V and 0 bases from J, with 9 bases between. This CDR3 region has 16 residues. Germline loops: CDR1 SGDLS, CDR2 YYNGEE. The CDR3 DNA reads as TGTGCCAGCAGCGTAGATCCAGGCCCGAACACCGGGGAGCTGTTTTTT. This gives the protein CASSVDPGPNTGELFF.

Only a few counts were recorded for this clone. The chain links TRBV11-2 to TRBJ1-2; TRBD1 is a possible D gene (5 bases). CDR3 size: 15 residues. Deletions cut 5 bases from V and 1 base from J, with 14 bases between. Germline V lookup: CDR1 SGHAT, CDR2 FQNNGV. The chain's CDR3 is CASSLGRQFNYGYTF. The CDR3 nucleotides read TGTGCCAGCAGCCTAGGCCGACAGTTTAACTATGGCTACACCTTC. The whole variable domain, remainder taken from reference TRBV11-2 and TRBJ1-2, is EAGVAQSPRYKIIEKRQSVAFWCNPISGHATLYWYQQILGQGPKLLIQFQNNGVVDDSQLPKDRFSAERLKGVDSTLKIQPAKLEDSAVYLCASSLGRQFNYGYTFGSGTRLTVV.

This sequence joins TRBV2 and TRBJ1-2, with D perhaps matching TRBD1 (5 bases). Germline values: CDR1 SNHLY, CDR2 FYNNEI. V lost 5 bases to trimming and J lost 8 bases, with 15 bases between them. CDR3 length: 13 residues. The CDR3 DNA is TGTGCCAGCAGTCAGACAGTTCAGAGAGGCTACACCTTC. Translating gives CASSQTVQRGYTF. The full variable domain, in which reference TRBV2 and TRBJ1-2 provide the parts outside the CDR3, is EPEVTQTPSHQVTQMGQEVILRCVPISNHLYFYWYRQILGQKVEFLVSFYNNEISEKSEIFDDQFSVERPDGSNFTLKIRSTKLEDSAMYFCASSQTVQRGYTFGSGTRLTVV.

The chain joins TRBV7-9 to TRBJ1-2; the match to TRBD1 covers 7 bases. The CDR3 has 16 amino acids. V shed 5 bases, J shed 0 bases, and the junction held 9 bases outside the gene matches. CDR1 and CDR2 (germline): SEHNR, FQNEAQ (reference sequence). The CDR3 here is CASSPRTGPTNYGYTF. In DNA, the CDR3 is TGTGCCAGCAGCCCGCGGACAGGACCAACTAACTATGGCTACACCTTC.

The chain carries TRBV6-1 and TRBJ2-7, with D unresolved. Deletions cut 2 bases from V and 0 bases from J, with 11 bases between. The CDR3 is 15 residues long. Germline loops: CDR1 MNHNS, CDR2 SASEGT. The CDR3 loop is CASSESAWSSYEQYF. Written as DNA, the CDR3 is TGTGCCAGCAGTGAATCGGCGTGGAGCTCCTACGAGCAGTACTTC.

V usage is TRBV5-4 and J usage is TRBJ2-5; 15 bases align to TRBD2. The CDR3 has 18 residues. The junction had 12 bases not matched to a gene; V was cut back by 4 bases and J by 5 bases. From germline, CDR1 is SGHNT and CDR2 YYREEE (reference sequence). This CDR3 is CASSPGLAGGLGRETQYF. CDR3 bases: TGTGCCAGCAGCCCTGGACTAGCGGGGGGGCTGGGTAGGGAGACCCAGTACTTC.

This clone was observed a single time. The CDR3 DNA sequence: TGTGCCAGCAGGGGTTCAGAGGGAATGCAAGAGACCCAGTACTTC. It translates to CASRGSEGMQETQYF. The V gene is TRBV11-1, the J gene TRBJ2-5; a possible D gene is TRBD2 (5 bases). CDR1 SGHAT and CDR2 FQDESV come from the germline V gene (reference sequence). Trimming cost V 6 bases and J 2 bases, with 16 bases left between them. The length of the CDR3 is 15 residues.